This T cell receptor beta chain was sequenced for a study of response to subunit inactivated influenza vaccine. General study results and limits: Every seasonal influenza vaccination brings in few new T cells, the authors suggested.

TCRdb re-called the RT-PCR reads with MiXCR, one entry per CDR3 protein. Here the sample spans hundreds of thousands of distinct CDR3 sequences, approximately 13% being singletons. Points on this clonotype: Its antigen is not identified.

This sequence originates from a man in his fifties or sixties who received an inactivated influenza vaccine. Here the sequenced sample was PBMCs from blood, taken roughly 48 days after vaccination.

The CDR3 spells CASRTGAGGSRISNQPQHF. CDR3 in DNA: TGTGCCAGCAGGACAGGGGCAGGGGGCAGTAGGATCAGCAATCAGCCCCAGCATTTT. The rearrangement links TRBV6-4 to TRBJ1-5; 8 bases match TRBD1. The CDR3 contains 19 residues. From germline, CDR1 is MRHNA and CDR2 SNTAGT. Losses at the gene ends were 6 bases for V and 1 base for J; bases not matched to a gene: 17.